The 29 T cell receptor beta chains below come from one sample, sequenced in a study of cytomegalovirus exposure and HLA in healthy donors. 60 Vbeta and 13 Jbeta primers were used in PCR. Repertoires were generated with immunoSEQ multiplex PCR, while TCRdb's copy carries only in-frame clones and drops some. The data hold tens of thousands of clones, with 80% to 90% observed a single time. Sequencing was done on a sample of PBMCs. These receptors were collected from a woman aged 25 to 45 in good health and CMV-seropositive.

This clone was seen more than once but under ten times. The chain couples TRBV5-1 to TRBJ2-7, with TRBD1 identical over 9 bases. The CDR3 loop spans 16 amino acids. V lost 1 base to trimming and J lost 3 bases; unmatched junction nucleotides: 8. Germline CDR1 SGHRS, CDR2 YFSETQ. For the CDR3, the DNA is TGCGCCAGCAGCTTGCTTCCGGGGACAGGGTTCTACGAGCAGTACTTC. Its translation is CASSLLPGTGFYEQYF. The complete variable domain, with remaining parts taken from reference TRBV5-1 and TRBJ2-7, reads KAGVTQTPRYLIKTRGQQVTLSCSPISGHRSVSWYQQTPGQGLQFLFEYFSETQRNKGNFPGRFSGRQFSNSRSEMNVSTLELGDSALYLCASSLLPGTGFYEQYFGPGTRLTVT.

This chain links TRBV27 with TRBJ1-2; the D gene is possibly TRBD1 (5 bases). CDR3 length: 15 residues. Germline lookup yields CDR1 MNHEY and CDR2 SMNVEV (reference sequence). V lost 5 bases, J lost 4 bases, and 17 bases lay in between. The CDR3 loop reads CASSPTSTDFYGYTF. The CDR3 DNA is TGTGCCAGCAGTCCGACCTCGACAGATTTCTATGGCTACACCTTC.

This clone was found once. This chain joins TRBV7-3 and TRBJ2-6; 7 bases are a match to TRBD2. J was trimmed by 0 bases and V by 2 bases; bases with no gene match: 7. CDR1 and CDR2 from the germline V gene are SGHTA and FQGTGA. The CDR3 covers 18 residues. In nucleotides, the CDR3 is TGTGCCAGCAGCTTATTTGTAGCGGGTAGCTCTGGGGCCAACGTCCTGACTTTC. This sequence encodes CASSLFVAGSSGANVLTF.

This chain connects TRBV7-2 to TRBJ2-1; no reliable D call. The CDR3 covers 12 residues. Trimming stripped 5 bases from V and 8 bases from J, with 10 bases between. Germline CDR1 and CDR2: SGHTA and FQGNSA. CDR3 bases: TGTGCCAGCAGCCTCCGTCTCGATGAGCAGTTCTTC. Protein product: CASSLRLDEQFF.

The CDR3 sequence: CASSLGQTPTLTNEKLFF. CDR3 bases: TGTGCCAGCAGCTTGGGTCAGACACCGACCCTTACTAATGAAAAACTGTTTTTT. The V and J genes are TRBV5-5 and TRBJ1-4; D remains ambiguous. V shed 0 bases and J shed 2 bases, with 17 bases lying between them. This CDR3 is 18 amino acids long. The germline V gene has CDR1 SGHKS and CDR2 YYEKEE (reference sequence).

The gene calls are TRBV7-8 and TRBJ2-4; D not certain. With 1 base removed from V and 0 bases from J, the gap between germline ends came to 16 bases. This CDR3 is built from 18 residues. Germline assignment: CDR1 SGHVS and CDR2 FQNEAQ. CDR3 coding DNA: TGTGCCAGCAGCTTAGAAGTAAGCCTCCAACTAGCCAAAAACATTCAGTACTTC. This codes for CASSLEVSLQLAKNIQYF. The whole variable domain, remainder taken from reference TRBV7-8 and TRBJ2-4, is GAGVSQSPRYKVAKRGQDVALRCDPISGHVSLFWYQQALGQGPEFLTYFQNEAQLDKSGLPSDRFFAERPEGSVSTLKIQRTQQEDSAVYLCASSLEVSLQLAKNIQYFGAGTRLSVL.

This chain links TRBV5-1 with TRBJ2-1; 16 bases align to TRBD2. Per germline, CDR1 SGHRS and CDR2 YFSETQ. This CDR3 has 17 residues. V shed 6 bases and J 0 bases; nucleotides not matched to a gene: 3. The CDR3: CASKGLAGGSSYNEQFF. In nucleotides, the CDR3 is TGCGCCAGCAAGGGACTAGCGGGAGGGAGCTCCTACAATGAGCAGTTCTTC.

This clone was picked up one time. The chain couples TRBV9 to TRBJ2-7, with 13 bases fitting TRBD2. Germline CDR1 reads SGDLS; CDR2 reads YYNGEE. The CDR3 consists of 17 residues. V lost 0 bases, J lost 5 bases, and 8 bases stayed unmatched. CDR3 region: CASSVGRTSGSWHEQYF. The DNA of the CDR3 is TGTGCCAGCAGCGTAGGCAGGACTAGCGGGAGTTGGCACGAGCAGTACTTC.

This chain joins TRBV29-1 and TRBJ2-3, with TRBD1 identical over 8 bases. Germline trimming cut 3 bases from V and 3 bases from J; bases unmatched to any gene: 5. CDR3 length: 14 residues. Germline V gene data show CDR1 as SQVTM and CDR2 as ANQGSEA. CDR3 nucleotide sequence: TGCAGCGTTGACAGGGGGCGCGGTACAGATACGCAGTATTTT. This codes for CSVDRGRGTDTQYF.

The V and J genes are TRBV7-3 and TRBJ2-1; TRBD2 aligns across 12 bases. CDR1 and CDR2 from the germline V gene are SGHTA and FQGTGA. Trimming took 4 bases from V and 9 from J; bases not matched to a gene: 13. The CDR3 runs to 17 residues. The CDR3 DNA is TGTGCCAGCAGCTACAACGGCCGGGGACTAGCGGGCGGTGAGCAGTTCTTC. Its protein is CASSYNGRGLAGGEQFF.

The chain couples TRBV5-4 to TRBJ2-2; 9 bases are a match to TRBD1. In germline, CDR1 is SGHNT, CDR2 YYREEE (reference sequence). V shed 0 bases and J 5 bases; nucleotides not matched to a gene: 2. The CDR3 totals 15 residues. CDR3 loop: CASSLGTGETGELFF. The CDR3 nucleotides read TGTGCCAGCAGCTTGGGGACAGGGGAGACCGGGGAGCTGTTTTTT.

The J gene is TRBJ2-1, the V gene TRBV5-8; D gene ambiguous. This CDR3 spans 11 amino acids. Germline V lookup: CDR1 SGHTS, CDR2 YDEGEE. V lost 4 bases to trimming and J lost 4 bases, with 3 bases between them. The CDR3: CASSPYNEQFF. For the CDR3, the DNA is TGTGCCAGCAGCCCATACAATGAGCAGTTCTTC.

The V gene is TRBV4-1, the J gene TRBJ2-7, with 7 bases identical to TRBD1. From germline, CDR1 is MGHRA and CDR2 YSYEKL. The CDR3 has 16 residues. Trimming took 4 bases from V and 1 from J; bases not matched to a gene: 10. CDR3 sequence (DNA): TGCGCCAGCAGCCTTTTGACAGGGCTCCCTTCCTACGAGCAGTACTTC. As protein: CASSLLTGLPSYEQYF.

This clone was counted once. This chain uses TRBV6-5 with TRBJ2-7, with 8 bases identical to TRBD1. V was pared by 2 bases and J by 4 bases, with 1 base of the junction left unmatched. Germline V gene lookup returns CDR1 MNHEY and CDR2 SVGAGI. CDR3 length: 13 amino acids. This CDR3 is CASSYDRGYEQYF. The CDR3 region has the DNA TGTGCCAGCAGTTACGACAGGGGATACGAGCAGTACTTC.

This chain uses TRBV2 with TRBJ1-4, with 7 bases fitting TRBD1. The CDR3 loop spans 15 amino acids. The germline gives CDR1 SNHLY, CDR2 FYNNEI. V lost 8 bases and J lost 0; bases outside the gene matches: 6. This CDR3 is CASSTGTATNEKLFF. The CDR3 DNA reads TGTGCCAGCTCGACAGGGACGGCAACTAATGAAAAACTGTTTTTT. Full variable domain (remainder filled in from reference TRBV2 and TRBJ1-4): EPEVTQTPSHQVTQMGQEVILRCVPISNHLYFYWYRQILGQKVEFLVSFYNNEISEKSEIFDDQFSVERPDGSNFTLKIRSTKLEDSAMYFCASSTGTATNEKLFFGSGTQLSVL.

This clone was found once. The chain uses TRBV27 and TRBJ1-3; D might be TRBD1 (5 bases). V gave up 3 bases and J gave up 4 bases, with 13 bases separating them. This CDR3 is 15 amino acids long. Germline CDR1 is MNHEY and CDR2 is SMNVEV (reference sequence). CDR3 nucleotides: TGTGCCAGCAGTTTGGGAGGGCGACAGGGAAACACCATATATTTT. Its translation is CASSLGGRQGNTIYF.

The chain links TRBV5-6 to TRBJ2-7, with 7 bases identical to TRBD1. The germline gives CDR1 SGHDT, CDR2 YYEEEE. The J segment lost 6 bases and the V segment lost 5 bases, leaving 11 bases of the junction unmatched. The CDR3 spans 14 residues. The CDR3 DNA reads TGTGCCAGCAGTTTTTTGGGACAGTTTTCCGAGCAGTACTTC. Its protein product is CASSFLGQFSEQYF.

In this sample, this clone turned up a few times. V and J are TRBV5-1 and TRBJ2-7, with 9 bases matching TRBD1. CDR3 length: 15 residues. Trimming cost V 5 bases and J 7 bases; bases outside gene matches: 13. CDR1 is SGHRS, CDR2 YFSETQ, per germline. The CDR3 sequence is CASRDPTGGIGEQYF. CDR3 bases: TGCGCCAGCAGAGACCCGACAGGGGGAATTGGTGAGCAGTACTTC.

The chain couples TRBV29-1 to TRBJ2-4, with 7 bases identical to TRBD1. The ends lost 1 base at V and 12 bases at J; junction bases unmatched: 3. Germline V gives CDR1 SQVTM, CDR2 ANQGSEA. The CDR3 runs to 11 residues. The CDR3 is CSVEGDSTQYF. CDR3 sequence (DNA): TGCAGCGTTGAAGGGGACAGCACTCAGTACTTC.

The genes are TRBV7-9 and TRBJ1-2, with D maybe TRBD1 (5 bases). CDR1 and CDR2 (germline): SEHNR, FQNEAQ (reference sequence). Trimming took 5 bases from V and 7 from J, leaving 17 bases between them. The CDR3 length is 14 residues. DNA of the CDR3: TGTGCCAGCAGCCCCGACTGGGGGAGGGGTGGCTACACCTTC. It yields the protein CASSPDWGRGGYTF.

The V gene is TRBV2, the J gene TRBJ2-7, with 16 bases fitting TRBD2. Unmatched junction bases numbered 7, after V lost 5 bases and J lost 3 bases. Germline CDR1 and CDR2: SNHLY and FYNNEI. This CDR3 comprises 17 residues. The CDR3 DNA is TGTGCCAGCAGTCACGGGACTAGCGGGGGGGCCGACTACGAGCAGTACTTC. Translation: CASSHGTSGGADYEQYF.

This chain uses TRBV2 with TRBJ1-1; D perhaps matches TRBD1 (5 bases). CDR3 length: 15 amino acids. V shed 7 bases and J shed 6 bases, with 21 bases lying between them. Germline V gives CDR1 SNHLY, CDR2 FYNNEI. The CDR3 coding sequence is TGTGCCAGCACGAGGATGATCAGGGATCCGGCTGAAGCTTTCTTT. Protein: CASTRMIRDPAEAFF.

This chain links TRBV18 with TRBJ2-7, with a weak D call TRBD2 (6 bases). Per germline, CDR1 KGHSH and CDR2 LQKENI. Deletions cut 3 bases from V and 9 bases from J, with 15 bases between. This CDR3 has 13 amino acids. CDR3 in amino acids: CASSPQRERGQYF. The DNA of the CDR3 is TGTGCCAGCTCACCGCAACGGGAGAGGGGGCAGTACTTC.

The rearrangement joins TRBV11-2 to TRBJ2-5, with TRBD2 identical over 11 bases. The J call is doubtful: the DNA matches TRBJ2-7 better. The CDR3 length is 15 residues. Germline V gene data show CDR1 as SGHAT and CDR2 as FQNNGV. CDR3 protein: CASSFTSGSTYEQYF. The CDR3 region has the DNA TGTGCCAGCAGCTTTACTAGCGGGAGTACCTACGAGCAGTACTTC.

The CDR3 DNA reads as TGTGCCAGTAGGGGGGGAGCTAGCGGCTACAATGAGCAGTTCTTC. This translates into CASRGGASGYNEQFF. V is TRBV19 and J is TRBJ2-1, with 7 nucleotides matching TRBD2. J lost 3 bases, V lost 6 bases, and 8 bases had no gene match. Germline V gives CDR1 LNHDA, CDR2 SQIVND (reference sequence). This CDR3 contains 15 residues.

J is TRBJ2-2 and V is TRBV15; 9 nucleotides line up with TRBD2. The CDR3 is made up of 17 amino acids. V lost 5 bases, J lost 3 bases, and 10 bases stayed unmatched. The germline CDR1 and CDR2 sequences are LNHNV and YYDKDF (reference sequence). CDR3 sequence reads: CATSDALAGGDTGELFF. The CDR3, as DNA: TGTGCCACCAGCGATGCCCTCGCGGGAGGGGACACCGGGGAGCTGTTTTTT.

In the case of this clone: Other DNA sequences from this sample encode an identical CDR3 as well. CDR3 coding DNA: TGTGCCAGCAGTGGACTACCCTACGAGCAGTACTTC. Protein: CASSGLPYEQYF. The J gene is TRBJ2-7, the V gene TRBV6-1, with a tentative D call TRBD2 (5 bases). Germline V lookup: CDR1 MNHNS, CDR2 SASEGT. The CDR3 totals 12 residues. Trimming shortened V by 4 bases and J by 2 bases, and 6 bases separated the two germline ends.

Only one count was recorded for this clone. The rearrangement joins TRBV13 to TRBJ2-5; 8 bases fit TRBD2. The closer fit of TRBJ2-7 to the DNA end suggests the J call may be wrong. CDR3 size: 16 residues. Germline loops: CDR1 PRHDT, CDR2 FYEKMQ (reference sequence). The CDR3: CASSLVAGRASYEQYF. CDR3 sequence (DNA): TGTGCCAGCAGCTTAGTCGCCGGGAGGGCCTCCTACGAGCAGTACTTC.

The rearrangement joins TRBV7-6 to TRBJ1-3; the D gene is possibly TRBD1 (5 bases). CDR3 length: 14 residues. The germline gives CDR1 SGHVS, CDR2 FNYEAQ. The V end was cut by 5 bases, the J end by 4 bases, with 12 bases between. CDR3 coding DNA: TGTGCCAGCAGCCCATCCAGGGTCGGAAACACCATATATTTT. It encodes CASSPSRVGNTIYF.